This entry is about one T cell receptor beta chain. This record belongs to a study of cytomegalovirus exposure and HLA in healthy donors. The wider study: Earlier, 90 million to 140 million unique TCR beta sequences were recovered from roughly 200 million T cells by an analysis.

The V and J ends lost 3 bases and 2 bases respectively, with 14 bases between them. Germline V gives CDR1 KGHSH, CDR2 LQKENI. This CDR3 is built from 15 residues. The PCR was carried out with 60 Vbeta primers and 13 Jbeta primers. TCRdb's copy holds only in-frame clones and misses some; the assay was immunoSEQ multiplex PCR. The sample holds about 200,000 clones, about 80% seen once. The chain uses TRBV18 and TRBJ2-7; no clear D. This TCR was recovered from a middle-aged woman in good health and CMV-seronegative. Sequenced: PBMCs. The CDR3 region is CASSPRSQSAYEQYF. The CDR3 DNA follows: TGTGCCAGCTCACCCAGATCCCAGAGCGCCTACGAGCAGTACTTC. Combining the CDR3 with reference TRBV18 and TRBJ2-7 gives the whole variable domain NAGVMQNPRHLVRRRGQEARLRCSPMKGHSHVYWYRQLPEEGLKFMVYLQKENIIDESGMPKERFSAEFPKEGPSILRIQQVVRGDSAAYFCASSPRSQSAYEQYFGPGTRLTVT.